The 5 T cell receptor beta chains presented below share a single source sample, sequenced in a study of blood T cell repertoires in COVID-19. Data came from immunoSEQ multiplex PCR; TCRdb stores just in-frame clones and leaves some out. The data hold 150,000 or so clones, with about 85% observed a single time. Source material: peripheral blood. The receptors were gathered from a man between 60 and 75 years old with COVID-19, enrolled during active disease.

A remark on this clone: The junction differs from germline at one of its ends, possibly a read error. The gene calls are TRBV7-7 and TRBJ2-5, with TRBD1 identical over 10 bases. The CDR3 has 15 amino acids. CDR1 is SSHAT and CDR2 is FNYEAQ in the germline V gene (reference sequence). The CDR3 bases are TGTGCTAGCAGCCAGGGGACAGGGGCCCGAGAGACCCAGTACTTC. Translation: CASSQGTGARETQYF.

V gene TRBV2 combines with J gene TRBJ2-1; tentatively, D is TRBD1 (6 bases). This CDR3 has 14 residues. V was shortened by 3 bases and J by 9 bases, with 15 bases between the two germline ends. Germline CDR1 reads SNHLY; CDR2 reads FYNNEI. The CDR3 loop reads CASSDKGEWGEQFF. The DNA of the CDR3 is TGTGCCAGCAGTGATAAGGGGGAGTGGGGTGAGCAGTTCTTC.

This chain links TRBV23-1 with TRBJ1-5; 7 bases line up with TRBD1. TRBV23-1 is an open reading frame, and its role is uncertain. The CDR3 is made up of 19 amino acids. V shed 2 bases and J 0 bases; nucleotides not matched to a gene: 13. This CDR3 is CASSQLSRGQPNSNQPQHF. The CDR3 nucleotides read TGCGCCAGCAGTCAACTCAGCCGGGGACAGCCCAATAGCAATCAGCCCCAGCATTTT.

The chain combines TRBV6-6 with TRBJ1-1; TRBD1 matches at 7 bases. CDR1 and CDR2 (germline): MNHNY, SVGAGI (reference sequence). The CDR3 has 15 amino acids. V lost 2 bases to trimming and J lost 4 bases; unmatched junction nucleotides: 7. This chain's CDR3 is CASSYVEGGGTEAFF. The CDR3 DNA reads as TGTGCCAGCAGTTACGTCGAAGGGGGCGGCACTGAAGCTTTCTTT.

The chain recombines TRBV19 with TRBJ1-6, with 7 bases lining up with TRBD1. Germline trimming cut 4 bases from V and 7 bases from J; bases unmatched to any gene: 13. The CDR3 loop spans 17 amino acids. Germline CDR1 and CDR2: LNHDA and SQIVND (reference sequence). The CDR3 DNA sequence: TGTGCCAGTAGTACCCTCCTAACCGGGACAGTAAATTCACCCCTCCACTTT. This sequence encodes CASSTLLTGTVNSPLHF.